The clone carrying this TCR beta chain was counted only a few times. Its antigen is as yet unknown. The germline V and J ends were trimmed by 6 bases and 9 bases, with 24 bases remaining between them. Per the germline V gene, CDR1 is ENHRY and CDR2 is SYGVKD. The CDR3 runs to 16 residues. The source of the sample is a study of radiotherapy plus CTLA-4 blockade in lung cancer. Findings and caveats of the study: TCR clones of tumor origin grew in blood after radiotherapy plus ipilimumab.

TCRdb's copy holds only in-frame clones and misses some; the assay was immunoSEQ multiplex PCR. The table has some 71,000 clones, approximately 79% seen once. This sequence joins TRBV10-3 and TRBJ1-5; D ambiguous. The receptor comes from a human donor with non-small cell lung cancer whose response to radiotherapy plus ipilimumab could not be evaluated. Some clones in this sample may be carry-over from other donors' samples. The sample here was peripheral blood, taken from a patient treated with radiotherapy plus ipilimumab. CDR3 region: CAISQKVAEGGTPQHF. CDR3 nucleotide sequence: TGTGCCATCAGCCAGAAGGTGGCGGAAGGAGGAACGCCCCAGCATTTT.